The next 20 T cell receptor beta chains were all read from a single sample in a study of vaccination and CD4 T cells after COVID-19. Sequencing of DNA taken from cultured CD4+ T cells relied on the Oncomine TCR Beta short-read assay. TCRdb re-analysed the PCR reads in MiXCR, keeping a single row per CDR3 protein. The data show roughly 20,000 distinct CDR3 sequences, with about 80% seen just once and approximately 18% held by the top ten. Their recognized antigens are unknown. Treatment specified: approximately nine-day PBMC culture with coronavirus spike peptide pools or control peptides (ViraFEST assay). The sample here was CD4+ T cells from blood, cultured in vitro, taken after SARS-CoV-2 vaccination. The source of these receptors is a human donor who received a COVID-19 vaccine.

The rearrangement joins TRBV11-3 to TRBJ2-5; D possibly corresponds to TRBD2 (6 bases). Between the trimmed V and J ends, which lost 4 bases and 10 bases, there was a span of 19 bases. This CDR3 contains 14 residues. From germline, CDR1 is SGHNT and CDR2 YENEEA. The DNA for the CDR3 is TGTGCCAGCAGCTCCCGACTGACGTCGGGGGACCAGTACTTC. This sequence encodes CASSSRLTSGDQYF.

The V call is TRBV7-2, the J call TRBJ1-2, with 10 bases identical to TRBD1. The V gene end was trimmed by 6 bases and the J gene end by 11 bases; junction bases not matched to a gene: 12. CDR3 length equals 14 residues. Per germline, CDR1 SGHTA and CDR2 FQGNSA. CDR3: CASSSDRGLRGYTF. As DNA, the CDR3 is TGTGCCAGCAGTTCCGACAGGGGGCTTAGGGGGTACACCTTC.

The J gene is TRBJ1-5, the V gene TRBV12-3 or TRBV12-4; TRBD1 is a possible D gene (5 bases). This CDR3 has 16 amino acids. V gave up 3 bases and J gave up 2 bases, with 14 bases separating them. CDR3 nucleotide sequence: TGTGCCAGCAGTTTCGGGACCGCGGGAGGCAATCAGCCCCAGCATTTT. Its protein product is CASSFGTAGGNQPQHF.

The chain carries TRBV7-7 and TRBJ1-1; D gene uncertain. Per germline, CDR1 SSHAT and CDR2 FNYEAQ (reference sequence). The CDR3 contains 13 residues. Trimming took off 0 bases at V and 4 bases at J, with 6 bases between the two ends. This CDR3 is CASSLAEGTEAFF. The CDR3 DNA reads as TGTGCCAGCAGCTTAGCTGAGGGCACTGAAGCTTTCTTT.

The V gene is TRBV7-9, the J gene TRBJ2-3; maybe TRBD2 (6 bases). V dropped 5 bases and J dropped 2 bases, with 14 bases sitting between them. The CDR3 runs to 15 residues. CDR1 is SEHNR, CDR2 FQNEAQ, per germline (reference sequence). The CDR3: CASSTSIEVTDTQYF. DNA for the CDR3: TGTGCCAGCAGCACTAGCATTGAGGTCACAGATACGCAGTATTTT.

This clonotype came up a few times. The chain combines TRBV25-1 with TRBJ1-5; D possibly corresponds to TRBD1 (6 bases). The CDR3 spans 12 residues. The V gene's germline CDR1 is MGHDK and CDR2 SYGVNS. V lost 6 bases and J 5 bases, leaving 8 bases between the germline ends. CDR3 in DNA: TGTGCCAGCAGACAGGGAGATCAGCCCCAGCATTTT. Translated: CASRQGDQPQHF.

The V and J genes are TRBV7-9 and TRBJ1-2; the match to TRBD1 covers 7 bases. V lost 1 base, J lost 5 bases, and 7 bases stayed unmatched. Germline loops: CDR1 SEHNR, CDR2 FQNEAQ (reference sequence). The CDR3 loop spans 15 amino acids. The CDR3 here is CASSLEGGGWYGYTF. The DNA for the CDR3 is TGTGCCAGCAGCTTAGAAGGAGGGGGCTGGTATGGCTACACCTTC.

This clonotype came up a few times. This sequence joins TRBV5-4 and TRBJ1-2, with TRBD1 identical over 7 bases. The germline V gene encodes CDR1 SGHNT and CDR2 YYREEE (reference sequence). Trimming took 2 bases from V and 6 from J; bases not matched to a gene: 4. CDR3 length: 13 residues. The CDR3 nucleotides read TGTGCCAGCAGCTTTGACAGGGTGGATGGCTACACCTTC. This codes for CASSFDRVDGYTF.

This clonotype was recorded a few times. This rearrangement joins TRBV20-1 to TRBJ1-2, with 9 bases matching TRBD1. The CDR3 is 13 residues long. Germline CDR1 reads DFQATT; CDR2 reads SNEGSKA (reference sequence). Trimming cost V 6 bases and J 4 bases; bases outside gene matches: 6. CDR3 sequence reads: CSAPTGGSYGYTF. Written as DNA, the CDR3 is TGCAGTGCCCCGACAGGGGGGAGCTATGGCTACACCTTC.

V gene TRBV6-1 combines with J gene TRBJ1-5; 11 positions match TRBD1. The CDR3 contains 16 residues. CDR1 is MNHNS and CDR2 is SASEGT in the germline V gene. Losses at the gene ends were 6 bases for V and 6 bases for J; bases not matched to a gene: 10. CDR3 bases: TGTGCCAGCAGAAAACGGGACAGGGGGAAAATTCAGCCCCAGCATTTT. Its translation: CASRKRDRGKIQPQHF.

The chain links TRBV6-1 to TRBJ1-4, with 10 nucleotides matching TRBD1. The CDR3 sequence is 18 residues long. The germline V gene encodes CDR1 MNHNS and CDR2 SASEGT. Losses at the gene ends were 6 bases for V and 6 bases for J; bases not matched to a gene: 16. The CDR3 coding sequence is TGTGCCAGCAGGAGACCGGGACAGGGGTGGGTTGGGGATGAAAAACTGTTTTTT. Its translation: CASRRPGQGWVGDEKLFF.

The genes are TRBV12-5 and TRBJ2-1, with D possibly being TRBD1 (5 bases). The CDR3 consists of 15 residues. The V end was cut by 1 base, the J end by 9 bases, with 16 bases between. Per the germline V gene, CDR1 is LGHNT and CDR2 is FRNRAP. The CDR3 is CASGLAIRGSGEQFF. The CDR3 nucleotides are TGTGCTAGTGGTTTGGCCATTAGGGGCTCGGGTGAGCAGTTCTTC.

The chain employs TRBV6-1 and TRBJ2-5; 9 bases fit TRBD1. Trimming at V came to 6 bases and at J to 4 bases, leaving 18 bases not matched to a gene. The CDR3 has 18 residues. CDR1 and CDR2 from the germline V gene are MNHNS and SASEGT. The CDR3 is CASSDPKRNRGRGETQYF. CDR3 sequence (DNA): TGTGCCAGCAGCGACCCTAAGCGGAACAGGGGGCGGGGAGAGACCCAGTACTTC.

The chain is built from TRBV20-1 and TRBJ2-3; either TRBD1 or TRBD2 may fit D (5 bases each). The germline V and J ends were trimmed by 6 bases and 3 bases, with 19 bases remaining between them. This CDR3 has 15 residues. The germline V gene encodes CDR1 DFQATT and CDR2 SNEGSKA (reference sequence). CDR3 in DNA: TGCAGTGCCAACCGGGACCATGGATGGACAGATACGCAGTATTTT. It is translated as CSANRDHGWTDTQYF.

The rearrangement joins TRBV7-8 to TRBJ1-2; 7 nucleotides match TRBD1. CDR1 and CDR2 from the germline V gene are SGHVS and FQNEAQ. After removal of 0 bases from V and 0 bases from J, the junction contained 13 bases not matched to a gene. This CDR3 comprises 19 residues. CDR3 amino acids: CASSLAHTMDRTANYGYTF. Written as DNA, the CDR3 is TGTGCCAGCAGCTTAGCCCATACCATGGACAGGACAGCTAACTATGGCTACACCTTC.

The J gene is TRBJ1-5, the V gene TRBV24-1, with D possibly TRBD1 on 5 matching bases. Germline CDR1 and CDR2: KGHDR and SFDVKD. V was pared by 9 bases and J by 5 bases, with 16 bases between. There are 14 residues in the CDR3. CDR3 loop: CATQGERGDQPQHF. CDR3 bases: TGTGCCACCCAAGGGGAGCGGGGTGATCAGCCCCAGCATTTT.

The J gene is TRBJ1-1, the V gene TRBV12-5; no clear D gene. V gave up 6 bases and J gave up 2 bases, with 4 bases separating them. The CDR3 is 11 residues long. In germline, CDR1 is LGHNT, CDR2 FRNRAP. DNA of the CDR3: TGTGCTAGTGGCCCCAACACTGAAGCTTTCTTT. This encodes CASGPNTEAFF.

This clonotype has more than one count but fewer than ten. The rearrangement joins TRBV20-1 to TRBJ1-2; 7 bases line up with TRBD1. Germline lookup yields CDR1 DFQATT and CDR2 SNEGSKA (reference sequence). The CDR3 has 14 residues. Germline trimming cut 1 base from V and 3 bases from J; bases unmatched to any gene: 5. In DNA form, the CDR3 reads TGCAGTGCTAGAGGCAGGGGGGACTACTATGGCTACACCTTC. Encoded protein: CSARGRGDYYGYTF.

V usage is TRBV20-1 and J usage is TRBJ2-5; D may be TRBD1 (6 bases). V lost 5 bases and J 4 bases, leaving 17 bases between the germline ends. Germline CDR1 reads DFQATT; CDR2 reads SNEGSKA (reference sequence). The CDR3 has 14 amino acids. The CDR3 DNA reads TGCAGTGCTGGGCGGACAGCTTCAGGAGAGACCCAGTACTTC. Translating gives CSAGRTASGETQYF.

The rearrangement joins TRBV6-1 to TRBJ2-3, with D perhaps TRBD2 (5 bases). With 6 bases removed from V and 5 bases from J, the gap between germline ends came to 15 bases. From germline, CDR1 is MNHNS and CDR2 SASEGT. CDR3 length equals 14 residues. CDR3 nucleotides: TGTGCCAGCAGGGCCCTAGCACGGGGAGATACGCAGTATTTT. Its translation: CASRALARGDTQYF.